Reported below is one TCR beta chain. Its cognate antigen is unknown. This sample is part of a study of T cell responses to AZD1222 COVID-19 vaccine. Study at large: Analysis merged second doses at about 4 or about 12 weeks.

Generated by immunoSEQ multiplex PCR, the TCRdb table keeps only in-frame clones and is missing some. Of about 110,000 clones in the sample, nearly 90% were seen once. This CDR3 spans 15 amino acids. Germline V gene lookup returns CDR1 KGHDR and CDR2 SFDVKD. With 9 bases removed from V and 0 bases from J, the gap between germline ends came to 16 bases. The study, taken as a whole, reports: Only a handful of people who got AZD1222 tested seropositive at baseline. The repertoires were collected only after the peak T cell response. An increase in Spike-specific TCR breadth and depth was observed after two AZD1222 doses.

The sequenced sample was peripheral blood, obtained on day 0 of AZD1222 vaccination. This rearrangement joins TRBV24-1 to TRBJ1-1; TRBD1 might be the D (5 bases). The TCR was taken from an adult in good health. CDR3 loop: CATQPGRPMNTEAFF. The CDR3 DNA follows: TGTGCCACCCAGCCGGGACGGCCGATGAACACTGAAGCTTTCTTT.